The 2 T cell receptor beta chains presented below share a single source sample, sequenced in a study of T cell changes during pregnancy in multiple sclerosis. Only in-frame clones appear in the TCRdb table, and some are missing; sequencing was by immunoSEQ multiplex PCR. The sample carries tens of thousands of clones, 80% to 95% recorded once. The source was peripheral blood, collected in the third trimester of pregnancy. The receptors originated from a female donor in good health, enrolled as a control in a pregnancy study.

The genes are TRBV4-2 and TRBJ2-2, with D possibly TRBD1 on 5 matching bases. Germline values: CDR1 LGHNA, CDR2 YNFKEQ. V was shortened by 1 base and J by 2 bases, with 11 bases between the two germline ends. The CDR3 extends over 16 amino acids. CDR3 DNA sequence: TGTGCCAGCAGCCAAGGGGTTGGGGCTAACACCGGGGAGCTGTTTTTT. Encoded protein: CASSQGVGANTGELFF.

The chain joins TRBV19 to TRBJ2-4; 10 bases line up with TRBD1. The trim removed 5 bases at V and 1 base at J, leaving 11 bases unmatched. The CDR3 spans 18 residues. Germline V gene data show CDR1 as LNHDA and CDR2 as SQIVND (reference sequence). CDR3 sequence reads: CASSPRQGAGEAKNIQYF. DNA of the CDR3: TGTGCCAGTAGTCCCCGACAGGGGGCGGGTGAGGCCAAAAACATTCAGTACTTC.